This T cell receptor (beta chain) is from a study of cytomegalovirus exposure and HLA in healthy donors. As for the study in general: HLA-typed donors contributed 80 million or so unique TCRs, which were held in an early data release. Regarding the study as a whole: It was about 150 TCR beta chains that were listed as cytomegalovirus-associated. Common viral pathogens (according to a later analysis) appeared linked to several of the most significant clusters. In a later analysis, donors in an Asian-associated ancestry cluster reportedly had fewer N-insertions in productive TCRs than the cohort mean.

Only a few counts were recorded for this clone. Its antigen is currently unknown. It was with 60 Vbeta and 13 Jbeta primers that the PCR ran. Sequenced by immunoSEQ multiplex PCR; TCRdb stores in-frame clones only, minus some. The sample yields over 150,000 clones, approximately 70% seen once. This clonotype originated in a woman aged 40 to 50 in good health and CMV-seropositive. The sequenced sample was PBMCs.

The CDR3 protein is CASRIQGSNYGYTF. The CDR3 DNA sequence: TGTGCCAGCAGAATACAGGGGTCTAACTATGGCTACACCTTC. V gene TRBV6-5 combines with J gene TRBJ1-2, with 7 bases aligning to TRBD1. Germline assignment: CDR1 MNHEY and CDR2 SVGAGI. This CDR3 region has 14 residues. The trim removed 6 bases at V and 0 bases at J, leaving 4 bases unmatched.